This TCR beta chain came from a study of cytomegalovirus exposure and HLA in healthy donors. General study points: As a later analysis revealed, the rate of TCR association differed by HLA locus, with DRB1 most and HLA-C fewest. The authors assumed roughly uniform sequencing depth across donors for presence/absence analyses. An analysis that came later showed most CMV-associated TCR beta chains appearing HLA-restricted.

The PCR employed 60 Vbeta primers together with 13 Jbeta primers. Assay used: immunoSEQ multiplex PCR; TCRdb lists only in-frame clones, some missing. The sample carries approximately 120,000 clones, about two thirds recorded once. For this clone: No antigen is known for it.

The specimen was PBMCs. The sequence derives from a man aged 30 to 39 in good health and CMV-seronegative.

The CDR3 region has the DNA TGTGCCAGCAGTTACGCGGGGGACGAGCAGTACTTC. It codes for CASSYAGDEQYF. The chain carries TRBV6-5 and TRBJ2-7; TRBD2 aligns across 7 bases. Germline CDR1 MNHEY, CDR2 SVGAGI. This CDR3 spans 12 amino acids. The ends lost 2 bases at V and 5 bases at J; junction bases unmatched: 0.